The clone carrying this T cell receptor beta chain has more than one count but fewer than ten. No antigen is known for it. TCRdb re-called the RT-PCR reads with MiXCR, one entry per CDR3 protein. Of 170,000 or so distinct CDR3 sequences in the sample, about 10% were seen once. The record originates from a study of response to subunit inactivated influenza vaccine. Regarding the study as a whole: Seasonal influenza vaccination, on each occasion, was suggested by the authors to recruit few new T cells.

The CDR3 is 15 amino acids. The germline V gene encodes CDR1 MNHEY and CDR2 SMNVEV (reference sequence). Deletions cut 3 bases from V and 1 base from J, with 11 bases between. The sequenced sample was CD8+ T cells sorted from PBMCs, obtained less than 30 months after vaccination. The chain carries TRBV27 and TRBJ2-3; D is unresolved. This receptor was taken from a man aged 50-75 years who received an inactivated influenza vaccine. The CDR3 DNA sequence: TGTGCCAGCAGTTTGGTGGGAACGGGCACAGATACGCAGTATTTT. This translates into CASSLVGTGTDTQYF.